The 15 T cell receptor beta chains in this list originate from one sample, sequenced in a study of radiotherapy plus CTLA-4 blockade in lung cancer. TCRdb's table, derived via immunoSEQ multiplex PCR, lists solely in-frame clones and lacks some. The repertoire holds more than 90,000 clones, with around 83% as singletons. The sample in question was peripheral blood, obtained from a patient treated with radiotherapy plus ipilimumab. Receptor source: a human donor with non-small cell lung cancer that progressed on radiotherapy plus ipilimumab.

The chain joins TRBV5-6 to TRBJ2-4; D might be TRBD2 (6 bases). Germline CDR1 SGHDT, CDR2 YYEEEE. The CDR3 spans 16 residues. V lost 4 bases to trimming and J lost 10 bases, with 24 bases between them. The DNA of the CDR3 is TGTGCCAGCAGCCCTCGGGACTCCTCCCTTTTTTTAATTCAGTACTTC. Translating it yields CASSPRDSSLFLIQYF.

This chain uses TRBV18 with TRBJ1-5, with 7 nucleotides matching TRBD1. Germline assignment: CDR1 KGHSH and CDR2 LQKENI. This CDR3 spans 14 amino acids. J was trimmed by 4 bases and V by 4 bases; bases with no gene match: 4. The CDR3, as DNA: TGTGCCAGCTCACGAGGACAGGCTAATCAGCCCCAGCATTTT. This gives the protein CASSRGQANQPQHF.

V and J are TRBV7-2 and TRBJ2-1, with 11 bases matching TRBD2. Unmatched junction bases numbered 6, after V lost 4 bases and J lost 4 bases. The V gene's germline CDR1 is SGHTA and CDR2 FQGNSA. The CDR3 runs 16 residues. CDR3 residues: CASSSKTSGVYNEQFF. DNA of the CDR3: TGTGCCAGCAGCTCAAAGACTAGCGGGGTATACAATGAGCAGTTCTTC. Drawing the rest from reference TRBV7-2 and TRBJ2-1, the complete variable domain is GAGVSQSPSNKVTEKGKDVELRCDPISGHTALYWYRQSLGQGLEFLIYFQGNSAPDKSGLPSDRFSAERTGGSVSTLTIQRTQQEDSAVYLCASSSKTSGVYNEQFFGPGTRLTVL.

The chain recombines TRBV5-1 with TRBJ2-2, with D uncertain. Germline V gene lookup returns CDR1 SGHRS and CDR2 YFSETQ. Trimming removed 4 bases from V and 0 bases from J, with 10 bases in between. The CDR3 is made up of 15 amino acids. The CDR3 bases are TGCGCCAGCAGCCGGATCGCGACGAACACCGGGGAGCTGTTTTTT. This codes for CASSRIATNTGELFF.

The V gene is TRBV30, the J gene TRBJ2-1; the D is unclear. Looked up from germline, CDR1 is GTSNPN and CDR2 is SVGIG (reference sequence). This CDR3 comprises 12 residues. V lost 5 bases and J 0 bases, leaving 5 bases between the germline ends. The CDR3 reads CAWASSYNEQFF. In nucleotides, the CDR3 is TGTGCCTGGGCGAGCTCCTACAATGAGCAGTTCTTC.

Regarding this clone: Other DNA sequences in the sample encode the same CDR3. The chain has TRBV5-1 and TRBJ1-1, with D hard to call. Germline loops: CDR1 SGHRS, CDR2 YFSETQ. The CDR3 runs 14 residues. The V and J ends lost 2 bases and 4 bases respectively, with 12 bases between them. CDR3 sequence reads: CASSLDHTGTEAFF. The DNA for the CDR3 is TGCGCCAGCAGCTTAGATCACACGGGCACTGAAGCTTTCTTT.

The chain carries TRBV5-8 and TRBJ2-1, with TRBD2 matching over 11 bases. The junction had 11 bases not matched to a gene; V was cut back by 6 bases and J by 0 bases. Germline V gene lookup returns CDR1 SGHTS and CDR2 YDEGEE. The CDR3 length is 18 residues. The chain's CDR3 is CASTSTGTSGYSYNEQFF. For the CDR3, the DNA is TGTGCCAGCACCTCGACAGGGACTAGCGGTTACTCCTACAATGAGCAGTTCTTC.

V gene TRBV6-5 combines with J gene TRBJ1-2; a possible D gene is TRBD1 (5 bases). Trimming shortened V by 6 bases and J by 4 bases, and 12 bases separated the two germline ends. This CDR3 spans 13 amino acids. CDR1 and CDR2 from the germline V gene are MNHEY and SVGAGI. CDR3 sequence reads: CASRYQGPYGYTF. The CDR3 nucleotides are TGTGCCAGCAGGTATCAGGGCCCCTATGGCTACACCTTC.

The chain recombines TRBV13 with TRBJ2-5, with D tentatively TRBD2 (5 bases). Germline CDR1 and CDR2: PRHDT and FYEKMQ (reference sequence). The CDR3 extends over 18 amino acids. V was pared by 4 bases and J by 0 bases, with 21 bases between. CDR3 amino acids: CASSSSLTPVANQETQYF. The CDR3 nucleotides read TGTGCCAGCAGCTCCTCCCTCACCCCAGTAGCGAACCAAGAGACCCAGTACTTC.

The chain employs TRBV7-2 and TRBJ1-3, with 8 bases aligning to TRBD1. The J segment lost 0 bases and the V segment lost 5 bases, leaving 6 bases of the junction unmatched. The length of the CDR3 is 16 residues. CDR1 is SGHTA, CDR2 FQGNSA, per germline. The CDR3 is CASSLGQAYSGNTIYF. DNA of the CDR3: TGTGCCAGCAGCCTGGGACAGGCGTACTCTGGAAACACCATATATTTT.

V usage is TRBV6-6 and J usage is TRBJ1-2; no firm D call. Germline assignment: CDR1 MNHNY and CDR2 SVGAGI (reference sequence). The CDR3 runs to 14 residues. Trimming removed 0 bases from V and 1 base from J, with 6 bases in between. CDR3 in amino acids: CASSYSTFNYGYTF. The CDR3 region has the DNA TGTGCCAGCAGTTACTCGACGTTTAACTATGGCTACACCTTC.

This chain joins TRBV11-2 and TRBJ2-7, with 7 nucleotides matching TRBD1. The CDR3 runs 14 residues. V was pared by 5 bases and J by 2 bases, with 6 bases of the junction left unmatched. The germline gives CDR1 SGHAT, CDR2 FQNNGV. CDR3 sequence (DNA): TGTGCCAGCAGCCAAACCGACAGGGCCTACGAGCAGTACTTC. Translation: CASSQTDRAYEQYF.

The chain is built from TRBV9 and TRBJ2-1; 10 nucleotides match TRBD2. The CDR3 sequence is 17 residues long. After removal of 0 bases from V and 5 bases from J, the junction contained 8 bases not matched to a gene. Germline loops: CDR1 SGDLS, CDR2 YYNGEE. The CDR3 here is CASSVGLRLAGDNEQFF. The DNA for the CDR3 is TGTGCCAGCAGCGTAGGTCTGCGGCTAGCGGGAGACAATGAGCAGTTCTTC.

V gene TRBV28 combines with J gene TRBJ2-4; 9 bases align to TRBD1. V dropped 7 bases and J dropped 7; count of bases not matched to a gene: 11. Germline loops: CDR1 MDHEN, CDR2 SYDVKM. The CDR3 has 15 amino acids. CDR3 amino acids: CASIPRDRVSNIQYF. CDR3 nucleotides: TGTGCCAGCATCCCTCGGGACAGGGTCAGTAACATTCAGTACTTC.

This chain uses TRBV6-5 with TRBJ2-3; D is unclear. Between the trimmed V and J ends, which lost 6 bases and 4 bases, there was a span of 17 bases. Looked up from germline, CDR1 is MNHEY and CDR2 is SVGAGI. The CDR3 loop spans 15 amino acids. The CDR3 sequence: CASSTTFSRPDTQYF. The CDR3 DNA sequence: TGTGCCAGCAGCACGACCTTTAGCCGACCAGATACGCAGTATTTT.